The clone carrying this TCR beta chain was counted many times. The antigen is not known. The CDR3 loop spans 15 amino acids. V lost 1 base to trimming and J lost 4 bases; unmatched junction nucleotides: 6. Germline values: CDR1 SGHRS, CDR2 YFSETQ. This entry belongs to a study of identical twins. Study-wide results and caveats: For cord blood, abundant beta clonotypes had fewer insertions, unlike memory repertoires, which showed none. Analyses of zero insertions could be partly confounded by invariant MAIT and iNKT cells.

TCRdb passed the 5' RACE reads through MiXCR, listing each CDR3 protein once. The top ten hold 2.5% to 3% of the sample, which has approximately 600,000 distinct CDR3 sequences, roughly 9.9% seen once. All donors comprised healthy Caucasians. This same sample was also part of a study on yellow fever vaccine responses in identical twins.

The sample comprised PBMCs. This receptor was obtained from a young woman in good health. The rearrangement uses TRBV5-1 and TRBJ2-5; TRBD1 matches at 8 bases. The CDR3 here is CASSLRTGSGETQYF. The CDR3 nucleotides read TGCGCCAGCAGCTTGAGGACAGGGTCCGGAGAGACCCAGTACTTC.